The clone carrying this TCR beta chain was counted a few times. The CDR3 runs 13 residues. V was trimmed by 5 bases and J by 3 bases, leaving 10 bases between them. Germline loops: CDR1 LNHNV, CDR2 YYDKDF (reference sequence). This sample was taken from a study of control samples from healthy donors and cancer patients. The method was immunoSEQ multiplex PCR; TCRdb's version includes in-frame clones alone and lacks a portion of them. The sample has nearly 40,000 clones; roughly 90% are singletons. The chain links TRBV15 to TRBJ1-1; D unclear. The sample was blood. The TCR was taken from a woman aged 50 to 60 in good health. CDR3 sequence: CATSRRKYTEAFF. The CDR3 bases are TGTGCCACCAGCCGGAGGAAGTACACTGAAGCTTTCTTT.